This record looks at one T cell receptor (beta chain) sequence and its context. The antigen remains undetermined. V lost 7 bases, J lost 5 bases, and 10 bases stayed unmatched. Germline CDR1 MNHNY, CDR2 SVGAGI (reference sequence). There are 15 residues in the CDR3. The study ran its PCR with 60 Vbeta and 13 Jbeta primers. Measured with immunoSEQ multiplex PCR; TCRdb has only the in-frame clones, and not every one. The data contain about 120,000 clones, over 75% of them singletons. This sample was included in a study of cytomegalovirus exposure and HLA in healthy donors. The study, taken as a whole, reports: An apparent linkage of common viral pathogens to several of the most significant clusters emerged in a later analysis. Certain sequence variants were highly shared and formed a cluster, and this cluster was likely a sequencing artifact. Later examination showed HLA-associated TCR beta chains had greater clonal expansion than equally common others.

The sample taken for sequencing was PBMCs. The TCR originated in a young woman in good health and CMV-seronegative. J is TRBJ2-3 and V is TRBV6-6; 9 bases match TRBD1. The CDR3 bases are TGTGCCAGCAATGGACAGGGGAGGGGGGGAGATACGCAGTATTTT. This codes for CASNGQGRGGDTQYF.